This T cell receptor beta chain was profiled in a study of T-cell reconstitution after alpha-beta-depleted transplantation in children. Findings and caveats of the study: Surviving recipient T cells and thymic progenitors produced the high day-60 TCRbeta diversity seen in some patients. It was newly produced T cells that mostly accounted for T-cell counts and diversity one year after transplant. About two months after transplant, alpha-beta T cells reportedly came from several hundred expanded graft clones.

It was with unique molecular identifiers that the TCRbeta library was prepared. From the PCR reads, TCRdb called clonotypes with MiXCR, one entry per CDR3 protein. The data contain 490,000 or so distinct CDR3 sequences, over 9.5% of them singletons. This clonotype has a count of ten or more. The antigen remains undetermined. Trimming stripped 4 bases from V and 1 base from J, with 11 bases between. Germline V lookup: CDR1 SEHNR, CDR2 FQNEAQ (reference sequence). This CDR3 contains 14 residues. The chain uses TRBV7-9 and TRBJ2-7; D is possibly TRBD2 (6 bases). The specimen comprised PBMCs, sampled before TCRalphabeta/CD19-depleted stem cell transplant. The receptor's source is a child aged 2 to 10 with inherited bone marrow failure, due to receive a stem cell transplant. The CDR3 region has the DNA TGTGCCAGCAGCTGGGACTGGGGGTCCTACGAGCAGTACTTC. Translated: CASSWDWGSYEQYF.